This TCR beta chain stems from a study of breast tumors, draining lymph nodes, adjacent tissues (dated by TCRdb to 2016 to 2017). The study in broad terms: TCR beta repertoires were compared across tumor, adjacent nontumor tissue and axillary lymph nodes obtained from breast cancer patients. In human breast cancer, the study set out to evaluate how tumor, surrounding tissue and draining lymph node repertoires relate to one another and whether T cells may move between these sites.

Sequenced on an Illumina HiSeq 2000. Multiplex PCR amplification was used to generate the TCR beta chain libraries. The amplified TCR beta chain products were analyzed by high-throughput sequencing. Using fastp trimming at Q25 and MiXCR clonotype assembly, TCRdb reanalyzed the public sequencing data and kept in-frame beta chains. When rows share a CDR3 protein, they turn into one entry using the most common DNA and genes. Within this sample are about 89,000 distinct CDR3 sequences, with around 28% of them counted one time only. The leading ten clones occupy about 8% of the sample. Lymph node samples were obtained from the axillary draining lymph nodes of breast cancer patients. The CDR3 measures 15 amino acids from cysteine to phenylalanine. Here the CDR3 DNA is all that survives: 45 bases in frame from base 1. The junction shows trimming of 1 base on V and 2 bases on J, plus 8 bases between the germline ends. CDR1 and CDR2 are read off the germline V gene (reference sequence) as MNHNY and SVGAGI.

This clonotype was observed many times. Its antigen is unknown. No base qualities exist here, and no much larger clone lies one base off it. General conclusions and limits of the study: T-cell repertoire diversity in tumors was found to be lower than in lymph nodes but higher than in nontumor tissue, and preferential V and J gene usage was observed. In luminal-like breast cancer, tumor and nontumor tissue repertoires resembled each other significantly more than in basal-like breast cancer. The data were judged consistent with most tumor T cells deriving from the lymph node and then expanding within tumor tissue. The study presented the conclusion that tumor T cells originate in lymph nodes as consistent with a hypothesis, not as something directly demonstrated.

Sequences were obtained from axillary lymph node tissue. The V gene is TRBV6-6 and the J gene is TRBJ2-2; the D gene is unclear. The sequence derives from a female donor with breast cancer. Some clones in this sample may be carry-over from other donors' samples. The CDR3 loop reads CASSYLTANTGELFF. The nucleotide sequence is given as TGTGCCAGCAGTTACTTGACGGCAAACACCGGGGAGCTGTTTTTT.